This T cell receptor (beta chain) was recorded in a study of human T cells and chemical hapten exposure. On the study more broadly: The study lasted roughly 26 weeks, and patients were dosed weekly with diphenylcyclopropenone on the scalp throughout.

This clonotype showed up just a few times. TCRdb reanalysed the RACE reads using MiXCR and keeps one entry per CDR3 protein. The profile shows roughly 100,000 distinct CDR3 sequences, about a tenth of them singletons. CDR1 is SGHVS, CDR2 FNYEAQ, per germline. The CDR3 extends over 15 amino acids. V dropped 5 bases and J dropped 6; count of bases not matched to a gene: 7. Time point described: pre-sensitization, week 0. Treatment described: therapeutic diphenylcyclopropenone sensitization with weekly scalp DPC. Blood was collected ahead of every patch test applied. The material was whole blood, obtained in connection with sensitization to the hapten diphenylcyclopropenone (DPC). This TCR was recovered from a woman aged 60-75 years with alopecia areata. Some clones in this sample may be carry-over from other donors' samples. The chain carries TRBV7-6 and TRBJ2-3, with 11 bases that match TRBD1. CDR3 region: CASSLGQGATDTQYF. DNA of the CDR3: TGTGCCAGCAGCCTCGGACAGGGGGCAACGGATACGCAGTATTTT. The variable domain in full, completed from reference TRBV7-6 and TRBJ2-3, reads GAGVSQSPRYKVTKRGQDVALRCDPISGHVSLYWYRQALGQGPEFLTYFNYEAQQDKSGLPNDRFSAERPEGSISTLTIQRTEQRDSAMYRCASSLGQGATDTQYFGPGTRLTVL.